This T cell receptor (beta chain) was sequenced during a study of identical twins. General study points: Cord blood beta clonotypes that were abundant carried fewer insertions, and memory repertoires showed no such trend.

This CDR3 has 15 amino acids. The germline V and J ends were trimmed by 3 bases and 5 bases, with 16 bases remaining between them. TCRdb used MiXCR to reprocess the 5' RACE reads, holding one entry per CDR3 protein. The sample includes about 690,000 distinct CDR3 sequences, around 6.1% seen only once; the top ten take roughly 1.6%. The table lists this clonotype with many counts. The antigen remains undetermined. The V call is TRBV12-3 or TRBV12-4, the J call TRBJ2-5; tentatively, D is TRBD1 or TRBD2 (5 bases each). The source material was naive T cells sorted from blood. The sequence derives from a man aged 18 to 30 in good health. CDR3 coding DNA: TGTGCCAGCAGTTTCGGGTCAGGGAGTCGGGAGACCCAGTACTTC. Its protein is CASSFGSGSRETQYF.